Included here is one TCR beta chain sequence, with context. In germline, CDR1 is LNHDA, CDR2 SQIVND (reference sequence). Trimming shortened V by 4 bases and J by 5 bases, and 21 bases separated the two germline ends. This CDR3 spans 18 amino acids. Per the original data handling: Amplifying reference gene primers gave estimates of nucleated cell counts. The repertoire was sequenced with immunoSEQ multiplex PCR; TCRdb's copy has only in-frame clones and lacks some. For V, J and clone size, that table is used; D and trimming come from the DNA. The sample records approximately 170,000 clones, roughly 90% being singletons. The source of the sample is a study of blood T cell repertoires in COVID-19. About the research overall: Spain, Italy and the United States supplied samples that represented acute and convalescent COVID-19. The analysed material was cDNA or gDNA that came from T cells, B-cell-depleted T cells, or PBMCs.

The material sequenced was peripheral blood. The gene calls are TRBV19 and TRBJ1-6, with D tentatively TRBD1 (5 bases). The clonotype originates from a man aged 60 to 75 with active or convalescent COVID-19. The CDR3 region has the DNA TGTGCCAGTAGTACAAGGGGCCAGGTTAACCGTAATAATTCACCCCTCCACTTT. Translation gives CASSTRGQVNRNNSPLHF.